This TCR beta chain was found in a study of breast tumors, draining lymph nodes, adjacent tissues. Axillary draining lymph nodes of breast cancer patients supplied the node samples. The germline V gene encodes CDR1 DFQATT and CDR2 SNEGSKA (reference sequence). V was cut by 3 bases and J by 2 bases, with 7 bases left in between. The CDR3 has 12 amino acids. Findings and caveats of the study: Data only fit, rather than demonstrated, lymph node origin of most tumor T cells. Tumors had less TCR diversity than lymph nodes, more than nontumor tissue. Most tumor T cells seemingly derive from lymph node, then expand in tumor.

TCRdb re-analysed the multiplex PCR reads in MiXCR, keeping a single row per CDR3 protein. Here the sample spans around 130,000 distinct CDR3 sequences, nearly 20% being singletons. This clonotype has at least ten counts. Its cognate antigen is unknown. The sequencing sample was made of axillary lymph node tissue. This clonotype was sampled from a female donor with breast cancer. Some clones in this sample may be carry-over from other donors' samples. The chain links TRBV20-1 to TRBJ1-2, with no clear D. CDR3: CSASQDNYGYTF. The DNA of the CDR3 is TGCAGTGCTAGTCAGGACAACTATGGCTACACCTTC.